This T cell receptor beta chain was documented in a study of blood T cells in healthy people across ages. Findings and limits, study-wide: Not knowing donor CMV status may have confounded expanded clonotype changes.

Turning to this clonotype: Its antigen is currently unknown.

In each sample, at least 6 million PBMCs were isolated. Alongside a J-beta primer mix, a sample-barcoded 5' primer served in a second PCR lasting roughly 6 to 11 cycles. TCRdb fed the 5' RACE reads into MiXCR, producing one record per CDR3 protein. The sample consists of 590,000 or so distinct CDR3 sequences, approximately 30% of them appearing once. The CDR3 covers 15 residues. The V and J ends lost 8 bases and 0 bases respectively, with 15 bases between them. Germline V CDR1 and CDR2: SGHRS, YFSETQ. The J gene is TRBJ2-1, the V gene TRBV5-1; D is uncertain. Sequencing was carried out using blood. The clonotype comes from a woman older than 75 in good health. CDR3 sequence (DNA): TGCGCCAGTCGGATGGCGTCAAACTCCTACAATGAGCAGTTCTTC. This codes for CASRMASNSYNEQFF.